The 23 T cell receptor beta chains presented below share a single source sample, sequenced in a study of cytomegalovirus exposure and HLA in healthy donors. Here immunoSEQ multiplex PCR was the method, and the copy in TCRdb shows in-frame clones only, minus some. Of more than 45,000 clones in the sample, nearly 90% are singletons; the top ten hold around 14%. Sequencing input: PBMCs. The receptor set was obtained from a woman between 18 and 29 years old in good health and CMV-seronegative.

The rearrangement uses TRBV7-3 and TRBJ2-3; 7 bases are a match to TRBD2. Germline-derived CDR1 and CDR2 are SGHTA and FQGTGA. V was clipped by 1 base and J by 2 bases; unmatched bases: 12. This CDR3 spans 18 amino acids. The CDR3 sequence: CASSLSSLRGGDTDTQYF. CDR3 coding DNA: TGTGCCAGCAGCTTAAGCTCCCTACGGGGAGGGGACACAGATACGCAGTATTTT.

This chain links TRBV4-2 with TRBJ1-2, with D possibly matching TRBD1 (5 bases). The V end was cut by 0 bases, the J end by 6 bases, with 14 bases between. The CDR3 contains 15 residues. Germline V gives CDR1 LGHNA, CDR2 YNFKEQ. CDR3 loop: CASSQDWGTGDGYTF. The CDR3, as DNA: TGTGCCAGCAGCCAAGATTGGGGGACTGGGGATGGCTACACCTTC.

CDR3 loop: CASSVTSQETQYF. Written as DNA, the CDR3 is TGTGCCAGCAGCGTAACATCCCAAGAGACCCAGTACTTC. This rearrangement joins TRBV9 to TRBJ2-5; D remains unclear. Germline lookup yields CDR1 SGDLS and CDR2 YYNGEE. The CDR3 is 13 residues long. Between the trimmed V and J ends, which lost 1 base and 1 base, there was a span of 5 bases.

The chain is built from TRBV7-6 and TRBJ2-3; 7 positions match TRBD2. J gave up 2 bases and V 7 bases, and 9 bases lay outside the gene matches. Germline CDR1 SGHVS, CDR2 FNYEAQ. This CDR3 contains 15 residues. The CDR3 bases are TGTGCCAGCACCATGGAGCGGGAATACACAGATACGCAGTATTTT. It codes for CASTMEREYTDTQYF.

The V and J genes are TRBV18 and TRBJ1-3, with no clear D. V dropped 2 bases and J dropped 3 bases, with 14 bases sitting between them. CDR3 length equals 16 residues. The V gene's germline CDR1 is KGHSH and CDR2 LQKENI. CDR3 amino acids: CASSPSSQTGGNTIYF. The CDR3 DNA sequence: TGTGCCAGCTCACCAAGTTCGCAGACGGGTGGAAACACCATATATTTT.

V and J are TRBV6-1 and TRBJ2-3, with 9 nucleotides matching TRBD2. Unmatched junction bases numbered 13, after V lost 8 bases and J lost 7 bases. In germline, CDR1 is MNHNS, CDR2 SASEGT. The CDR3 has 15 amino acids. The CDR3 sequence: CASDRAGGPDNTQYF. The CDR3 region has the DNA TGTGCCAGCGATCGGGCGGGAGGGCCGGACAATACGCAGTATTTT.

This chain uses TRBV14 with TRBJ1-1; D is ambiguous. V lost 5 bases, J lost 2 bases, and 9 bases lay in between. Germline V gene data show CDR1 as SGHDN and CDR2 as FVKESK. CDR3 length: 13 residues. CDR3 amino acids: CASSIQQNTEAFF. Written as DNA, the CDR3 is TGTGCCAGCAGCATACAGCAAAACACTGAAGCTTTCTTT. Using reference TRBV14 and TRBJ1-1 for the parts outside the CDR3, the full variable domain is EAGVTQFPSHSVIEKGQTVTLRCDPISGHDNLYWYRRVMGKEIKFLLHFVKESKQDESGMPNNRFLAERTGGTYSTLKVQPAELEDSGVYFCASSIQQNTEAFFGQGTRLTVV.

The rearrangement uses TRBV6-6 and TRBJ2-1; 9 nucleotides match TRBD1. With V trimmed by 5 bases and J by 9 bases, 11 bases remained unmatched. CDR3 length: 15 residues. Germline-derived CDR1 and CDR2 are MNHNY and SVGAGI (reference sequence). CDR3 sequence reads: CASSARDRAVPEQFF. In DNA form, the CDR3 reads TGTGCCAGCAGTGCCCGGGACAGGGCCGTTCCTGAGCAGTTCTTC.

This clone was counted a single time. This rearrangement joins TRBV5-5 to TRBJ1-6, with 7 nucleotides matching TRBD1. Germline V gives CDR1 SGHKS, CDR2 YYEKEE (reference sequence). The V segment lost 7 bases and the J segment 6 bases; nucleotides outside the gene matches: 13. There are 16 residues in the CDR3. As DNA, the CDR3 is TGTGCCAGCGCTAAGGAAGTCGGGACAGCTAATTCACCCCTCCACTTT. Encoded protein: CASAKEVGTANSPLHF.

V usage is TRBV7-9 and J usage is TRBJ1-1; D is perhaps TRBD1 (5 bases). The V gene's germline CDR1 is SEHNR and CDR2 FQNEAQ (reference sequence). The CDR3 loop spans 15 amino acids. Between the trimmed V and J ends, which lost 5 bases and 1 base, there was a span of 14 bases. As DNA, the CDR3 is TGTGCCAGCAGCCAATGGGGCAGGGAGAACACTGAAGCTTTCTTT. It encodes CASSQWGRENTEAFF.

The chain combines TRBV5-1 with TRBJ1-6; D perhaps matches TRBD1 (6 bases). Trimming stripped 0 bases from V and 9 bases from J, with 16 bases between. There are 16 residues in the CDR3. Germline V gene lookup returns CDR1 SGHRS and CDR2 YFSETQ. Here the CDR3 reads CASSLEARGGASPLHF. CDR3 DNA sequence: TGCGCCAGCAGCTTGGAGGCCAGGGGTGGAGCTTCACCCCTCCACTTT.

The rearrangement links TRBV27 to TRBJ2-7; 8 bases align to TRBD2. The CDR3 sequence is 15 residues long. The germline gives CDR1 MNHEY, CDR2 SMNVEV (reference sequence). The V and J ends lost 6 bases and 3 bases, in that order; junction bases with no gene match: 10. The CDR3 DNA sequence: TGTGCCAGCAGGGGGTTAGCGGGATCACACTACGAGCAGTACTTC. Encoded protein: CASRGLAGSHYEQYF.

The chain is built from TRBV5-1 and TRBJ2-7; 11 nucleotides align to TRBD1. The CDR3 runs to 15 residues. The junction had 8 bases not matched to a gene; V was cut back by 4 bases and J by 5 bases. Per germline, CDR1 SGHRS and CDR2 YFSETQ. The CDR3 sequence: CASSQPGQGVNEQYF. The CDR3 bases are TGCGCCAGCAGCCAACCGGGACAGGGGGTTAACGAGCAGTACTTC.

This chain uses TRBV28 with TRBJ2-2; 8 nucleotides match TRBD1. Germline trimming cut 7 bases from V and 5 bases from J; bases unmatched to any gene: 18. This CDR3 region has 18 residues. CDR1 MDHEN and CDR2 SYDVKM come from the germline V gene. CDR3 region: CASMALKLRDRLTGELFF. The CDR3, as DNA: TGTGCCAGCATGGCTCTAAAGTTACGGGACAGGCTTACCGGGGAGCTGTTTTTT.

The chain employs TRBV6-1 and TRBJ2-1; D is unresolved. The CDR3 is 13 amino acids. The germline CDR1 and CDR2 sequences are MNHNS and SASEGT. Between the trimmed V and J ends, which lost 10 bases and 1 base, there was a span of 11 bases. CDR3 nucleotide sequence: TGTGCCACCAACTACTTATCCTACAATGAGCAGTTCTTC. It codes for CATNYLSYNEQFF.

The chain recombines TRBV14 with TRBJ2-3; 10 bases line up with TRBD2. The CDR3 sequence is 19 residues long. Germline CDR1 is SGHDN and CDR2 is FVKESK. With 2 bases clipped from V and 2 bases from J, the junction kept 13 bases outside the gene matches. The CDR3 loop reads CASSQLLAGVGASTDTQYF. The CDR3, as DNA: TGTGCCAGCAGCCAACTCCTAGCGGGAGTTGGAGCCTCCACAGATACGCAGTATTTT.

Concerning this clone: A read error may account for a junction end that differs from germline. V and J are TRBV7-7 and TRBJ2-5, with 11 nucleotides matching TRBD2. Looked up from germline, CDR1 is SSHAT and CDR2 is FNYEAQ (reference sequence). The CDR3 is 15 residues long. The chain's CDR3 is CASSSSGGSGETQYF. CDR3 coding DNA: TGTGCTAGCAGCTCTAGCGGGGGGAGCGGAGAGACCCAGTACTTC.

This chain uses TRBV2 with TRBJ1-2; no clear D. Per the germline V gene, CDR1 is SNHLY and CDR2 is FYNNEI. This CDR3 is 14 amino acids long. Deletions cut 2 bases from V and 4 bases from J, with 11 bases between. CDR3 bases: TGTGCCAGCAGTGAAAGAGGCTCTTCCTATGGCTACACCTTC. Its protein product is CASSERGSSYGYTF.

The J gene is TRBJ2-5, the V gene TRBV7-2, with TRBD1 identical over 8 bases. This CDR3 comprises 14 residues. Germline CDR1 reads SGHTA; CDR2 reads FQGNSA. With 5 bases clipped from V and 4 bases from J, the junction kept 6 bases outside the gene matches. The CDR3: CASSGRTGRETQYF. Written as DNA, the CDR3 is TGTGCCAGCAGCGGACGGACAGGGCGAGAGACCCAGTACTTC.

The chain is built from TRBV30 and TRBJ2-3; D is unresolved. This CDR3 region has 14 residues. Germline V CDR1 and CDR2: GTSNPN, SVGIG (reference sequence). Trimming removed 1 base from V and 0 bases from J, with 8 bases in between. DNA for the CDR3: TGTGCCTGGAGTGCAGGATTTAGCACAGATACGCAGTATTTT. Encoded protein: CAWSAGFSTDTQYF.

The chain is built from TRBV30 and TRBJ1-1, with 8 bases aligning to TRBD1. V shed 5 bases and J 7 bases; nucleotides not matched to a gene: 0. This CDR3 is built from 10 residues. Germline V gives CDR1 GTSNPN, CDR2 SVGIG (reference sequence). The CDR3 here is CAWGQGEAFF. DNA for the CDR3: TGTGCCTGGGGACAGGGTGAAGCTTTCTTT.

This sequence joins TRBV7-9 and TRBJ2-7, with D perhaps matching TRBD2 (5 bases). Germline V lookup: CDR1 SEHNR, CDR2 FQNEAQ (reference sequence). The CDR3 runs 13 residues. V shed 5 bases and J shed 2 bases, with 10 bases lying between them. CDR3 sequence reads: CASSPGVPYEQYF. DNA for the CDR3: TGTGCCAGCAGCCCCGGGGTGCCCTACGAGCAGTACTTC. Supplemented by reference TRBV7-9 and TRBJ2-7, the full variable domain reads DTGVSQNPRHKITKRGQNVTFRCDPISEHNRLYWYRQTLGQGPEFLTYFQNEAQLEKSRLLSDRFSAERPKGSFSTLEIQRTEQGDSAMYLCASSPGVPYEQYFGPGTRLTVT.

This clone was detected a few times. V usage is TRBV6-5 and J usage is TRBJ1-2, with TRBD1 matching over 8 bases. The J segment lost 3 bases and the V segment lost 7 bases, leaving 7 bases of the junction unmatched. This CDR3 spans 14 amino acids. CDR1 is MNHEY and CDR2 is SVGAGI in the germline V gene. The CDR3 protein is CASTRPGQDYGYTF. Here the CDR3 DNA reads TGTGCCAGCACCCGACCGGGACAGGACTATGGCTACACCTTC.